This T cell receptor (beta chain) comes out of a study of T cell repertoires in cytomegalovirus infection. Study summary: In public TCR beta signatures, there were indications of both CMV infection and matching HLA type.

This CDR3 has 14 amino acids. V lost 1 base and J lost 9, with 15 bases in between. Germline assignment: CDR1 SGHVS and CDR2 FNYEAQ. Study-wide results and limits: Public TCR beta family frequency separated CMV-and-HLA carriers, including in an independent cohort. Dominating the ex vivo response were TCR beta clonotypes that were CMV-specific and HLA-C-restricted.

TCRdb ran MiXCR on the reads and lists one entry per CDR3 protein. The sample consists of 300,000 to 450,000 distinct CDR3 sequences, around a sixth of them appearing once. About this clonotype: The antigen is not known.

The specimen sequenced was PBMCs. The rearrangement links TRBV7-6 to TRBJ1-1; no reliable D call. This clonotype was sampled from a human donor in good health (CMV status not recorded). Some clones in this sample may be carry-over from other donors' samples. CDR3 amino acids: CASSLVGRLAKAFF. CDR3 DNA: TGTGCCAGCAGCTTAGTTGGTCGGTTGGCTAAAGCTTTCTTT.